Included here is one TCR beta chain sequence, with context. The target antigen is unknown. This CDR3 has 14 residues. V lost 3 bases to trimming and J lost 2 bases; unmatched junction nucleotides: 3. Germline V gene lookup returns CDR1 MNHNS and CDR2 SASEGT. The sample is drawn from a study of T cells after yellow fever vaccination. The study's findings and limits: Subsequent booster samples again held most clones from primary vaccination (more than 95% CD4, 85% to 90% CD8).

TCRdb re-derived calls from the 5' RACE reads in MiXCR, one entry per CDR3 protein. The table shows 110,000 or so distinct CDR3 sequences, with 7.2% occurring only once. The source is a young man who received the YFV17D yellow fever vaccine. Material: CD4+ T cells sorted from PBMCs, obtained more than 40 days after the first yellow fever vaccination. The chain is built from TRBV6-1 and TRBJ1-2, with 7 bases aligning to TRBD1. For the CDR3, the DNA is TGTGCCAGCAGTGAGGGACAGATGAACTATGGCTACACCTTC. Amino acid sequence: CASSEGQMNYGYTF.